The 20 T cell receptor beta chains below were found in one sample sequenced in a study of T cell repertoires in aging, cancer and after chemotherapy. TCR beta rearrangements were amplified from peripheral blood genomic DNA. Multiplex touch-down PCR with TRB-A/B primers amplified rearranged V-D-J TRB sequences. TCRdb re-called the multiplex PCR reads through MiXCR, storing one row per CDR3 protein. The repertoire holds some 6,100 distinct CDR3 sequences, with 38% as singletons. The sample comprised blood. These TCRs come from a human donor with a blood cancer.

The chain carries TRBV12-3 or TRBV12-4 and TRBJ1-4, with D unresolved. The CDR3 is 13 amino acids. Trimming cost V 4 bases and J 3 bases, with 6 bases left between them. Here the CDR3 DNA reads TGTGCCAGCAGTTACGACCCTAATGAAAAACTGTTTTTT. This gives the protein CASSYDPNEKLFF.

The chain couples TRBV28 to TRBJ2-5; 10 nucleotides agree with TRBD2. J was trimmed by 3 bases and V by 10 bases; bases with no gene match: 5. The V gene's germline CDR1 is MDHEN and CDR2 SYDVKM. The CDR3 is 13 amino acids. In DNA, the CDR3 is TGTGCCAACATTCTAGCGGGAGAAGAGACCCAGTACTTC. Its protein product is CANILAGEETQYF.

The rearrangement joins TRBV6-2 or TRBV6-3 to TRBJ1-1; D gene unclear. Germline values: CDR1 MNHEY, CDR2 SVGEGT. The CDR3 is made up of 11 amino acids. V shed 1 base and J shed 5 bases, with 2 bases lying between them. The CDR3 region is CASSYYTEAFF. The DNA of the CDR3 is TGTGCCAGCAGTTACTATACTGAAGCTTTCTTT.

The chain recombines TRBV27 with TRBJ2-5; unclear D gene. The DNA end is more similar to TRBJ2-7, so the J call may be wrong. Germline loops: CDR1 MNHEY, CDR2 SMNVEV (reference sequence). This CDR3 region has 14 residues. CDR3 sequence reads: CASSIQSRSSEQYF. The CDR3 DNA reads as TGTGCCAGCAGTATTCAATCTCGATCATCCGAGCAGTACTTC.

The chain is built from TRBV30 and TRBJ2-3, with 9 bases aligning to TRBD1. The ends lost 8 bases at V and 5 bases at J; junction bases unmatched: 14. The germline V gene has CDR1 GTSNPN and CDR2 SVGIG (reference sequence). The CDR3 consists of 15 residues. Here the CDR3 DNA reads TGTGCCAGCTCACAACGGGACAGGGTGGGAGATACGCAGTATTTT. It translates to CASSQRDRVGDTQYF. Drawing the rest from reference TRBV30 and TRBJ2-3, the complete variable domain is SQTIHQWPATLVQPVGSPLSLECTVEGTSNPNLYWYRQAAGRGLQLLFYSVGIGQISSEVPQNLSASRPQDRQFILSSKKLLLSDSGFYLCASSQRDRVGDTQYFGPGTRLTVL.

This clonotype came up a few times. The chain has TRBV4-2 and TRBJ2-1; TRBD2 aligns across 10 bases. This CDR3 is built from 16 residues. The V segment lost 1 base and the J segment 7 bases; nucleotides outside the gene matches: 7. Germline lookup yields CDR1 LGHNA and CDR2 YNFKEQ. The CDR3 sequence: CASSQASGRARNEQFF. CDR3 sequence (DNA): TGTGCCAGCAGCCAAGCGAGCGGGAGGGCCAGGAATGAGCAGTTCTTC.

This clonotype was observed a handful of times. V and J are TRBV19 and TRBJ2-5; D possibly corresponds to TRBD1 (5 bases). Trimming took 5 bases from V and 4 from J, leaving 17 bases between them. In germline, CDR1 is LNHDA, CDR2 SQIVND (reference sequence). The CDR3 runs 15 residues. The CDR3: CASSFRARKTETQYF. The CDR3 DNA is TGTGCCAGTAGTTTCAGGGCTAGAAAGACAGAGACCCAGTACTTC. Supplemented by reference TRBV19 and TRBJ2-5, the full variable domain reads DGGITQSPKYLFRKEGQNVTLSCEQNLNHDAMYWYRQDPGQGLRLIYYSQIVNDFQKGDIAEGYSVSREKKESFPLTVTSAQKNPTAFYLCASSFRARKTETQYFGPGTRLLVL.

J is TRBJ1-2 and V is TRBV10-3, with 10 positions matching TRBD1. CDR1 is ENHRY, CDR2 SYGVKD, per germline. V dropped 8 bases and J dropped 5; count of bases not matched to a gene: 2. The CDR3 spans 12 residues. CDR3 region: CAIEDRGYGYTF. CDR3 in DNA: TGTGCCATCGAGGACAGGGGGTATGGCTACACCTTC.

This clonotype occurred a few times. The chain is built from TRBV19 and TRBJ2-1; D may be TRBD2 (7 bases). Germline CDR1 and CDR2: LNHDA and SQIVND (reference sequence). This CDR3 region has 16 residues. V lost 4 bases to trimming and J lost 4 bases, with 17 bases between them. The CDR3 DNA reads as TGTGCCAGTAGTACGGGGGAGGGCCAGGGGTACAATGAGCAGTTCTTC. It codes for CASSTGEGQGYNEQFF.

This chain joins TRBV12-3 or TRBV12-4 and TRBJ1-6; 7 nucleotides line up with TRBD1. The CDR3 is 18 amino acids. The V and J ends lost 4 bases and 10 bases, in that order; junction bases with no gene match: 19. The CDR3: CASSYHRNRRGWGSPLHF. CDR3 in DNA: TGTGCCAGCAGTTATCACCGAAATCGCAGGGGGTGGGGGTCACCCCTCCACTTT.

V gene TRBV20-1 combines with J gene TRBJ2-7; 10 bases are a match to TRBD2. CDR1 DFQATT and CDR2 SNEGSKA come from the germline V gene (reference sequence). The V gene end was trimmed by 0 bases and the J gene end by 2 bases; junction bases not matched to a gene: 4. There are 15 residues in the CDR3. Written as DNA, the CDR3 is TGCAGTGCTAGAGACGCTAGCGGGAGTACCTACGAGCAGTACTTC. Translating gives CSARDASGSTYEQYF.

This clonotype rates as medium-sized. V and J are TRBV6-6 and TRBJ1-6, with TRBD1 identical over 10 bases. Per germline, CDR1 MNHNY and CDR2 SVGAGI (reference sequence). The junction had 3 bases not matched to a gene; V was cut back by 0 bases and J by 7 bases. This CDR3 contains 16 residues. CDR3 nucleotide sequence: TGTGCCAGCAGTTACTCGACAGGGGGCTCGAATTCACCCCTCCACTTT. This sequence encodes CASSYSTGGSNSPLHF.

The genes are TRBV10-3 and TRBJ2-1; possibly TRBD2 for D (5 bases). V was pared by 6 bases and J by 8 bases, with 20 bases between. The CDR3 loop spans 15 amino acids. Germline CDR1 reads ENHRY; CDR2 reads SYGVKD. CDR3 residues: CAIRDSSIPGDEQFF. CDR3 DNA sequence: TGTGCCATCAGGGACTCTAGCATCCCCGGGGATGAGCAGTTCTTC.

The chain combines TRBV6-2 or TRBV6-3 with TRBJ2-3; weak D call: TRBD2 (6 bases). CDR3 length: 15 residues. Germline CDR1 reads MNHEY; CDR2 reads SVGEGT. The V end was cut by 6 bases, the J end by 2 bases, with 15 bases between. This CDR3 is CASRRTGSPTDTQYF. As DNA, the CDR3 is TGTGCCAGCAGACGAACCGGGAGCCCCACAGATACGCAGTATTTT.

This clonotype is large. V usage is TRBV11-1 and J usage is TRBJ2-1; D call uncertain. V was shortened by 0 bases and J by 10 bases, with 16 bases between the two germline ends. In germline, CDR1 is SGHAT, CDR2 FQDESV (reference sequence). This CDR3 contains 15 residues. The chain's CDR3 is CASSLAVANSNEQFF. The CDR3 nucleotides are TGTGCCAGCAGCTTAGCGGTAGCCAACTCAAACGAGCAGTTCTTC.

This chain connects TRBV11-2 to TRBJ1-4; D remains unclear. V shed 8 bases and J shed 7 bases, with 14 bases lying between them. The CDR3 runs to 13 residues. Germline CDR1 reads SGHAT; CDR2 reads FQNNGV. The CDR3 protein is CASPLRTGEKLFF. The CDR3 nucleotides are TGTGCCAGCCCTCTTAGAACGGGTGAAAAACTGTTTTTT.

J is TRBJ2-5 and V is TRBV5-1; tentative D call: TRBD1 (5 bases). CDR3 length: 15 amino acids. Germline values: CDR1 SGHRS, CDR2 YFSETQ. V shed 4 bases and J shed 4 bases, with 17 bases lying between them. The CDR3 loop reads CASSPPGSSGETQYF. CDR3 nucleotides: TGCGCCAGCAGCCCCCCAGGGTCCTCGGGAGAGACCCAGTACTTC.

This clonotype is large by share. The J gene is TRBJ1-1, the V gene TRBV4-3, with 7 bases that match TRBD1. The CDR3 has 16 residues. Trimming took 4 bases from V and 5 from J; bases not matched to a gene: 13. Germline V gives CDR1 LGHNA, CDR2 YSLEER. In nucleotides, the CDR3 is TGCGCCAGCAGCCCTTACAAAGGGGGCGGGGGGACTGAAGCTTTCTTT. This sequence encodes CASSPYKGGGGTEAFF.

The CDR3 coding sequence is TGCGCCAGCAGCTTTTGGGCCAGGGGAAAAGGCGGCTACACCTTC. It yields the protein CASSFWARGKGGYTF. This rearrangement joins TRBV5-1 to TRBJ1-2, with a possible D match to TRBD1 (6 bases). The CDR3 is 15 residues long. Trimming cost V 2 bases and J 8 bases, with 19 bases left between them. Per germline, CDR1 SGHRS and CDR2 YFSETQ.

The chain has TRBV6-6 and TRBJ2-1; 7 bases map to TRBD2. Looked up from germline, CDR1 is MNHNY and CDR2 is SVGAGI (reference sequence). This CDR3 is 14 amino acids long. V shed 4 bases and J 2 bases; nucleotides not matched to a gene: 2. The CDR3, as DNA: TGTGCCAGCAGTTTGAGCGGGACCTACAATGAGCAGTTCTTC. Translating gives CASSLSGTYNEQFF.